This TCR beta chain was identified during a study of T-cell memory formation after mild COVID-19. As regards this clonotype: The antigen is undetermined.

The 5'RACE method, run with constant-segment primers, produced TCR alpha and TCR beta cDNA libraries (carrying sample barcodes and UMIs). Using its own MiXCR run on the 5' RACE reads, TCRdb lists one record per CDR3 protein. This sample has fewer than 700,000 distinct CDR3 sequences, with about 20% found just once. V dropped 0 bases and J dropped 2 bases, with 11 bases sitting between them. The germline gives CDR1 KGHSH, CDR2 LQKENI. The CDR3 is 16 residues long. Study outcomes and limitations: The study detected some responding clones in pre-infection memory, suggesting cross-reactive memory joined. Clones which contracted sat mainly in CM and EM if CD4+, and in EMRA if CD8+.

The clonotype originates from an adult woman who had mild COVID-19 (a few samples of this study predate the infection). Cell type and time point are not known. The sequenced sample consisted of PBMCs or a T cell subset sorted from them (not recorded which). The V and J genes are TRBV18 and TRBJ1-5; D gene uncertain. CDR3 sequence (DNA): TGTGCCAGCTCACCACCGACCTCTCAGGGCAATCAGCCCCAGCATTTT. Protein sequence: CASSPPTSQGNQPQHF.